Here is one T cell receptor (beta chain) with its context. Its target antigen remains unknown. A much larger clone lies one base from this, so it may be a read error. The CDR3 goes from the cysteine to the phenylalanine over 14 residues. Kept here is only the CDR3 DNA, which spans 42 bases and is read in frame from base 1. Sequences SGHAT (CDR1) and FQDESV (CDR2) are obtained from the germline V gene (reference sequence). The V and J ends are trimmed by 3 bases and 4 bases, leaving 12 bases between them. The sample is drawn from a study of regulatory T cells in long-lasting Graves disease (dated by TCRdb to 2020 to 2023). Broadly, across the study: Newly diagnosed Graves' disease patients had taken antithyroid drugs for less than 3 months. This study used TCR sequencing and RNA sequencing of peripheral blood to compare persistent Graves' disease patients against newly diagnosed Graves' disease patients. The study was registered as a clinical trial and conducted in China. TCR sequencing covered some 13 persistent and about 20 newly diagnosed Graves' disease patients, 33 samples in total. Results and caveats for the whole study, not just this receptor: Persistent disease showed preferential use of TRBV28, TRBJ1-2 and TRBJ2-5, whereas newly diagnosed disease favored TRBV20-1 and TRBJ2-1. Patients with persistent disease shared more public clonotypes (about 3,000) than newly diagnosed patients did (around 930). Only peripheral blood was studied, because thyroid tissue, the primary lesion, was inaccessible. Sequencing and analysis were restricted to the TCR beta chain. As a limitation, the authors acknowledged that the small sample size may reduce accuracy. Persistent Graves' disease patients showed lower TCR Shannon entropy and fewer highly expanded clones than newly diagnosed patients, suggesting clonal expansion.

The time point label on this specimen signifies: newly diagnosed GD, antithyroid drugs for less than 3 months. For both TCR sequencing and RNA sequencing, RNA was extracted from PBMCs using TRIzol. The diagnosis of Graves' disease followed American Thyroid Association guidelines. The patients came from an endocrinology department in Xi'an, China. Each patient gave around 9 milliliters of peripheral blood, collected in an EDTA anticoagulant tube. Ficoll Paque Plus density gradient separation was used to isolate PBMCs, and no further T cell sorting was performed. An Agilent 2100 Bioanalyzer and agarose gel were used to check RNA quality, while a NanoDrop 2000 measured RNA concentration. The library was obtained by multiplex PCR. Sequencing was carried out with an Illumina HiSeq 4000. CDR3 regions were amplified by Arm-PCR with iRepertoire HTBI primers to construct TCR beta libraries. PCR products were gel purified before sequencing. The original pipeline was this. A total of around 59 TRBV and about 13 TRBJ segments were identified across samples and were used for gene usage analysis of CDR3 amino acid clonotypes. Filtered high-quality paired reads were merged into contigs using COPE and FqMerger. BLAST was used to align contigs to the IMGT TRBV, TRBD and TRBJ reference genes, and CDR3 was defined following IMGT. Highly expanded clones were defined as clonotypes with a frequency above 0.1%. Shannon entropy served as the measure of repertoire diversity, while the Gini coefficient captured V-J evenness. Public clonotypes were defined as clonotypes shared by more than one individual. Clones were called with MiXCR by TCRdb after fastp trimmed the public reads at Q25, and only in-frame beta chains were retained. Rows with a matching CDR3 protein are joined into one entry that keeps the most common DNA and genes. For this entry, the V and J calls and clone size follow TCRdb and not the study's own pipeline. Here the sample has about 400,000 distinct CDR3 sequences; about 17% occur a single time. Around 20% of the sample is taken by the ten largest.

These data are also associated with another study on T cells in Graves' hyperthyroidism and ophthalmopathy. The second paper further reports: A patient counted as having stable Graves' hyperthyroidism if no progression to ophthalmopathy occurred over 18 months of follow-up. The hyperthyroidism patients were between 18 and 65 years old and newly diagnosed, with a disease duration of less than 2 months. Patients with uncontrolled infections, other autoimmune diseases, pregnancy or lactation were excluded. Diagnoses relied on clinical symptoms, serum thyroxine and TRAb, thyroid ultrasound and orbital computed tomography. The TCR CDR3 was subjected to a first round of RT-PCR using the HTBI primer set and the Qiagen OneStep RT-PCR kit. Most expanded thyroid clonotypes (frequency above 0.001) were also detected in blood, suggesting blood repertoires may reflect thyroid immune responses. In cross-validation, a model built on a 13 V-J signature told ophthalmopathy apart from stable hyperthyroidism with 85% to 90% sensitivity and roughly 82% specificity, and in testing the same model reached 80%/75%. In validation, progression to ophthalmopathy was predicted by the model with roughly 69% sensitivity and 72% to 80% specificity, a median of 6.5 months before onset. A discovery cohort of around 98 patients, approximately 45 with Graves' ophthalmopathy and approximately 55 with stable Graves' hyperthyroidism, was used to find distinguishing TCR V-J signatures. Whether ophthalmopathy could be predicted prospectively was tested in an independent validation cohort made up of under 20 hyperthyroidism patients plus 17 patients who later progressed to ophthalmopathy. The 95 to 100 discovery patients were randomly divided into training and test sets at a 7:3 ratio. In over five Graves' hyperthyroidism patients, the study also compared T-cell repertoires from thyroid tissue with T-cell repertoires from blood. After blood sampling, hyperthyroidism patients were treated with methimazole at a starting dose of 30 mg daily, and ophthalmopathy patients were treated with high-dose intravenous methylprednisolone. Libraries were constructed in a second round of multiplex PCR, after which size selection and purification were carried out. Sequencing of the libraries was done on an Illumina HiSeq2000 using paired-end 100 bp reads. SOAPnuke was used to process the raw data, throwing out any read that contained adapters or uncalled bases, had a mean Phred below 15, or lacked an exact constant-primer or identifier match. COPE v1.2.5 was used to merge the high-quality paired reads, and each unique nucleotide sequence was defined as a clonotype. MiTCR v1.1 was used to align clonotypes to the IMGT TRBV, TRBD and TRBJ reference segments. The analysis was restricted to V-J combinations with a frequency above 0.0001, which together covered around 99% of the repertoires. The TCS score was defined as the ratio of F50 (clonal expansion) to E x V (chaos), calculated using BLOSUM62-based TCRdist between CDR3 peptides within each V-J. Welch's t-statistics and random forest reduced around 550 V-J features to 10 to 15, which were used in a naive Bayes classifier (R e1071). No statistical method was used to set the sample size in advance, and investigators knew the group allocation. TCR Vbeta CDR3 sequencing of roughly 140 peripheral blood samples (more than 40 ophthalmopathy, roughly 74 hyperthyroidism and approximately 17 progressor patients) is reported in the paper.

The sequence is built from TRBV11-1 and TRBJ1-1; the D gene cannot be named for sure. Source: peripheral blood mononuclear cells (PBMCs), taken at new diagnosis, from a patient treated with antithyroid drugs. The TCR sequence derives from a woman aged 18-29 years with Graves disease. Donor details come from another sample of the same person, matched by shared clones. CDR3 loop: CASSFDGVSTEAFF. The DNA reads TGTGCCAGCAGCTTCGACGGGGTTAGCACTGAAGCTTTCTTT.